This TCR beta chain was obtained from a study of T cell responses to AZD1222 COVID-19 vaccine. V dropped 1 base and J dropped 0 bases, with 15 bases sitting between them. CDR1 is GTSNPN and CDR2 is SVGIG in the germline V gene (reference sequence). The CDR3 spans 16 residues. The table came from immunoSEQ multiplex PCR; TCRdb's copy has only in-frame clones and leaves some out. The sample includes 150,000 to 200,000 clones, 90% to 95% of them seen just once. This specimen was peripheral blood, taken on day 0 of AZD1222 vaccination. The sequence derives from an adult in good health. V and J are TRBV30 and TRBJ1-1; D is possibly TRBD1 (6 bases). DNA of the CDR3: TGTGCCTGGAGTGGCCACAACCAGGGGATGAACACTGAAGCTTTCTTT. Protein: CAWSGHNQGMNTEAFF.